Sequencing of this TCR beta chain was carried out in a study of blood T cell repertoires in COVID-19. Turning to the study itself: Acute and convalescent COVID-19 specimens originated in the United States, Italy and Spain. In each case, the material was cDNA or gDNA derived from T cells, B-cell-depleted T cells, or PBMCs.

J lost 2 bases, V lost 5 bases, and 9 bases had no gene match. Germline CDR1 LGHNT, CDR2 FRNRAP. The CDR3 is made up of 16 amino acids. In the original workflow: How many nucleated cells were present was estimated from reference gene primer amplification. Using immunoSEQ multiplex PCR, the repertoire was profiled, and TCRdb retains in-frame clones only, with some absent. The V and J calls and clone size are taken from that table; D and trimming were inferred from the DNA. Of about 220,000 clones in the sample, about three quarters were seen once. Material for sequencing was peripheral blood. V usage is TRBV12-5 and J usage is TRBJ2-3; 8 nucleotides match TRBD1. This TCR was recovered from a woman aged 70-85 years with acute or convalescent COVID-19. Here the CDR3 DNA reads TGTGCTAGTGGTGCCGGACAGGGCCTATACACAGATACGCAGTATTTT. Its protein is CASGAGQGLYTDTQYF.